Below are 32 T cell receptor beta chains sequenced from a single sample in a study of cytomegalovirus exposure and HLA in healthy donors (dated by TCRdb to the late 2010s). Receptor libraries were prepared by the immunoSEQ multiplex PCR assay. The multiplex PCR relied on a mix of 60 forward primers for TCR Vbeta segments and 13 reverse primers for TCR Jbeta segments. As stored in TCRdb, this immuneACCESS dataset retains in-frame rearrangements with V and J assigned. A fraction of the clones does not appear; measured against another copy, unresolved V genes explain less than half of the discrepancy, and the remainder lacks a known reason. Recorded for this sample are roughly 100,000 clones; roughly four fifths of them occurred a single time. The top ten constitute 5.6% of the sample. The sequenced sample was PBMCs. These TCRs come from a woman aged 18-30 years in good health and CMV-seropositive.

The J gene is TRBJ2-3, the V gene TRBV29-1; 7 bases are shared with TRBD1. CDR3 size: 14 residues. Germline V CDR1 and CDR2: SQVTM, ANQGSEA. Losses at the gene ends were 7 bases for V and 5 bases for J; bases not matched to a gene: 12. The CDR3 nucleotides read TGCAGCGCGCCCCCGGCAGGGGGTAGAGATACGCAGTATTTT. The encoded protein is CSAPPAGGRDTQYF.

This rearrangement joins TRBV6-5 to TRBJ2-1; 7 bases align to TRBD1. Per germline, CDR1 MNHEY and CDR2 SVGAGI. The CDR3 consists of 14 residues. The trim removed 2 bases at V and 12 bases at J, leaving 10 bases unmatched. The DNA of the CDR3 is TGTGCCAGCAGTTACGACTCCCGGGACAGATGGCAGTTCTTC. Protein sequence: CASSYDSRDRWQFF.

CDR3 in DNA: TGTGCCAGCAGTGCAGCGACTAGCGGGGGGACCACAGATACGCAGTATTTT. It specifies CASSAATSGGTTDTQYF. This sequence joins TRBV25-1 and TRBJ2-3; 13 bases line up with TRBD2. Trimming at V came to 4 bases and at J to 2 bases, leaving 6 bases not matched to a gene. Germline V gene sequence: CDR1 MGHDK, CDR2 SYGVNS. The CDR3 runs to 17 residues.

This rearrangement joins TRBV7-9 to TRBJ2-1; a possible D gene is TRBD1 (6 bases). V was cut by 4 bases and J by 16 bases, with 20 bases left in between. The CDR3 runs to 13 residues. Germline CDR1 reads SEHNR; CDR2 reads FQNEAQ (reference sequence). CDR3 in amino acids: CASSSSGVDSIFF. The CDR3 DNA reads TGTGCCAGCAGCTCATCAGGGGTCGACTCCATTTTCTTC.

The chain links TRBV27 to TRBJ1-4, with a weak D call TRBD1 (5 bases). V was shortened by 5 bases and J by 10 bases, with 17 bases between the two germline ends. CDR1 and CDR2 (germline): MNHEY, SMNVEV (reference sequence). CDR3 size: 14 residues. The CDR3 DNA follows: TGTGCCAGCAGTAATGGGGGGGAACTGGGAAAACTGTTTTTT. Its translation is CASSNGGELGKLFF.

This clone was picked up a small number of times. The genes are TRBV18 and TRBJ1-6; weak D call: TRBD1 (6 bases). CDR1 and CDR2 (germline): KGHSH, LQKENI. The CDR3 covers 16 residues. The V end lost 4 bases, the J end lost 9 bases, and 19 bases lay between the germline ends. The CDR3 coding sequence is TGTGCCAGCTCACTCCAAAAACAGGGCGCTGGTTCACCCCTCCACTTT. It codes for CASSLQKQGAGSPLHF.

The chain has TRBV27 and TRBJ2-7, with TRBD2 identical over 9 bases. The germline gives CDR1 MNHEY, CDR2 SMNVEV (reference sequence). The J segment lost 7 bases and the V segment lost 2 bases, leaving 9 bases of the junction unmatched. The CDR3 totals 15 residues. The CDR3 spells CASSLSSGRYREQYF. DNA of the CDR3: TGTGCCAGCAGTTTAAGTAGCGGGAGATATCGGGAGCAGTACTTC.

This clone has just a few counts. Here the CDR3 DNA reads TGCGCCAGCAGCTTGGGCGGACAGATCACTGAAGCTTTCTTT. Encoded protein: CASSLGGQITEAFF. The chain carries TRBV5-1 and TRBJ1-1; maybe TRBD1 (6 bases). The germline gives CDR1 SGHRS, CDR2 YFSETQ. Trimming left V 0 bases short and J 4 bases short, with 10 bases between. This CDR3 region has 14 residues.

This clone showed up just a few times. The V call is TRBV5-1, the J call TRBJ2-6, with 7 positions matching TRBD1. From germline, CDR1 is SGHRS and CDR2 YFSETQ. The CDR3 totals 15 residues. The trim removed 3 bases at V and 2 bases at J, leaving 2 bases unmatched. DNA of the CDR3: TGCGCCAGCAGCTCTCAGGGGGCTGGGGCCAACGTCCTGACTTTC. Its translation: CASSSQGAGANVLTF.

CDR3 nucleotide sequence: TGCGCCAGCAGAAAAGGGACAGCGAACACTGAAGCTTTCTTT. Amino acid sequence: CASRKGTANTEAFF. This rearrangement joins TRBV10-1 to TRBJ1-1; 7 nucleotides agree with TRBD1. There are 14 residues in the CDR3. The ends lost 6 bases at V and 1 base at J; junction bases unmatched: 5. The V gene's germline CDR1 is WNHNN and CDR2 SYGVQD (reference sequence).

This clone appeared a single time. The chain uses TRBV5-6 and TRBJ2-5; tentative D call: TRBD2 (6 bases). Germline values: CDR1 SGHDT, CDR2 YYEEEE. V was trimmed by 2 bases and J by 3 bases, leaving 11 bases between them. The CDR3 runs 14 residues. The CDR3: CASSFLEGEETQYF. CDR3 nucleotide sequence: TGTGCCAGCAGCTTTTTGGAGGGAGAAGAGACCCAGTACTTC.

This chain's CDR3 is CASSYEQGSINQPQHF. The CDR3 DNA reads as TGTGCCAGCAGTTACGAACAGGGGAGTATCAATCAGCCCCAGCATTTT. The chain couples TRBV6-6 to TRBJ1-5, with 7 bases lining up with TRBD1. CDR1 and CDR2 (germline): MNHNY, SVGAGI (reference sequence). The V segment lost 2 bases and the J segment 3 bases; nucleotides outside the gene matches: 7. The CDR3 spans 16 residues.

V and J are TRBV5-1 and TRBJ1-1; a possible D gene is TRBD1 (5 bases). The CDR3 runs 13 residues. CDR1 and CDR2 from the germline V gene are SGHRS and YFSETQ. Trimming stripped 0 bases from V and 6 bases from J, with 9 bases between. CDR3 region: CASSLAQGAEAFF. For the CDR3, the DNA is TGCGCCAGCAGCTTGGCCCAGGGCGCTGAAGCTTTCTTT. Together with reference TRBV5-1 and TRBJ1-1, the CDR3 gives the full variable domain: KAGVTQTPRYLIKTRGQQVTLSCSPISGHRSVSWYQQTPGQGLQFLFEYFSETQRNKGNFPGRFSGRQFSNSRSEMNVSTLELGDSALYLCASSLAQGAEAFFGQGTRLTVV.

The V and J genes are TRBV13 and TRBJ2-3; TRBD1 aligns across 8 bases. The V gene's germline CDR1 is PRHDT and CDR2 FYEKMQ (reference sequence). The J segment lost 2 bases and the V segment lost 1 base, leaving 5 bases of the junction unmatched. This CDR3 is 16 amino acids long. The CDR3 protein is CASSLATGGLTDTQYF. In DNA form, the CDR3 reads TGTGCCAGCAGCTTAGCTACAGGGGGTCTCACAGATACGCAGTATTTT. Looking up the rest from reference TRBV13 and TRBJ2-3 gives the full variable domain: AAGVIQSPRHLIKEKRETATLKCYPIPRHDTVYWYQQGPGQDPQFLISFYEKMQSDKGSIPDRFSAQQFSDYHSELNMSSLELGDSALYFCASSLATGGLTDTQYFGPGTRLTVL.

This clone was counted only a few times. The V call is TRBV29-1, the J call TRBJ1-1, with 7 nucleotides matching TRBD1. The V gene's germline CDR1 is SQVTM and CDR2 ANQGSEA. Trimming at V came to 7 bases and at J to 1 base, leaving 6 bases not matched to a gene. The CDR3 totals 13 residues. The CDR3 is CSGGQAGNTEAFF. CDR3 in DNA: TGCAGCGGTGGACAGGCGGGGAACACTGAAGCTTTCTTT.

The chain is built from TRBV4-1 and TRBJ2-1; 11 positions agree with TRBD1. Germline CDR1 MGHRA, CDR2 YSYEKL. This CDR3 has 14 amino acids. V was clipped by 7 bases and J by 8 bases; unmatched bases: 7. CDR3 sequence reads: CASNLRTGGHEQFF. The CDR3 DNA reads TGCGCCAGCAACCTAAGGACAGGGGGCCATGAGCAGTTCTTC.

The V and J genes are TRBV28 and TRBJ1-5, with TRBD1 identical over 10 bases. CDR3 size: 16 residues. Looked up from germline, CDR1 is MDHEN and CDR2 is SYDVKM. J lost 4 bases, V lost 5 bases, and 8 bases had no gene match. For the CDR3, the DNA is TGTGCCAGCAGTACTCCGGGACAGGGGTTTAATCAGCCCCAGCATTTT. Translation gives CASSTPGQGFNQPQHF.

The chain is built from TRBV19 and TRBJ1-1, with D uncertain. Trimming took off 4 bases at V and 1 base at J, with 4 bases between the two ends. Germline CDR1 LNHDA, CDR2 SQIVND (reference sequence). CDR3 length equals 12 residues. CDR3 sequence: CASSTGNTEAFF. In DNA, the CDR3 is TGTGCCAGTAGTACGGGGAACACTGAAGCTTTCTTT.

The V and J genes are TRBV2 and TRBJ1-6, with unresolved D. The CDR3 extends over 14 amino acids. CDR1 is SNHLY, CDR2 FYNNEI, per germline. The germline V and J ends were trimmed by 3 bases and 4 bases, with 7 bases remaining between them. CDR3: CASSDGVYNSPLHF. In DNA, the CDR3 is TGTGCCAGCAGTGACGGAGTTTATAATTCACCCCTCCACTTT.

The rearrangement joins TRBV6-4 to TRBJ1-5; the D is unclear. CDR1 is MRHNA, CDR2 SNTAGT, per germline. Trimming took off 1 base at V and 6 bases at J, with 7 bases between the two ends. The CDR3 is 13 residues long. This CDR3 is CASSDFPGQPQHF. CDR3 in DNA: TGTGCCAGCAGTGACTTCCCAGGTCAGCCCCAGCATTTT.

This clone was counted a few times. V gene TRBV7-9 combines with J gene TRBJ1-4, with D possibly TRBD1 on 5 matching bases. This CDR3 has 14 amino acids. CDR1 SEHNR and CDR2 FQNEAQ come from the germline V gene (reference sequence). V was shortened by 8 bases and J by 8 bases, with 18 bases between the two germline ends. This CDR3 reads CASRREGTQEKLFF. The CDR3 DNA is TGTGCCAGCCGAAGGGAGGGGACCCAGGAAAAACTGTTTTTT.

The rearrangement links TRBV5-1 to TRBJ1-3; a possible D gene is TRBD1 (5 bases). V lost 3 bases and J 0 bases, leaving 7 bases between the germline ends. The CDR3 spans 14 residues. The germline CDR1 and CDR2 sequences are SGHRS and YFSETQ. CDR3 nucleotide sequence: TGCGCCAGCAGCTGGGACTACTCTGGAAACACCATATATTTT. Translation: CASSWDYSGNTIYF.

The V gene is TRBV19, the J gene TRBJ2-1; no firm D call. The CDR3 is 13 amino acids. Germline V gene sequence: CDR1 LNHDA, CDR2 SQIVND (reference sequence). Trimming removed 5 bases at V and 1 base at J, with 6 bases between. DNA for the CDR3: TGTGCCAGTAGTCCCGGGTCCTACAATGAGCAGTTCTTC. Residues: CASSPGSYNEQFF.

The rearrangement joins TRBV27 to TRBJ1-3; possible D gene TRBD1, 5 bases. In germline, CDR1 is MNHEY, CDR2 SMNVEV (reference sequence). Between the trimmed V and J ends, which lost 8 bases and 4 bases, there was a span of 12 bases. The length of the CDR3 is 13 residues. The CDR3 region has the DNA TGTGCCAGCCAGGGCCAGGGCGGAAACACCATATATTTT. This gives the protein CASQGQGGNTIYF.

This chain links TRBV25-1 with TRBJ1-5; D is perhaps TRBD1 (5 bases). The CDR3 has 14 residues. Germline assignment: CDR1 MGHDK and CDR2 SYGVNS. Trimming removed 0 bases from V and 7 bases from J, with 10 bases in between. The CDR3 is CASSEYSGHQPQHF. The CDR3, as DNA: TGTGCCAGCAGTGAATACTCAGGGCACCAGCCCCAGCATTTT.

Remarks on this clone: Within the sample, other DNA sequences also encode this same CDR3. V is TRBV7-9 and J is TRBJ1-3; possible D gene TRBD1, 6 bases. In germline, CDR1 is SEHNR, CDR2 FQNEAQ (reference sequence). The CDR3 runs to 14 residues. V was shortened by 1 base and J by 3 bases, with 7 bases between the two germline ends. This chain's CDR3 is CASSLDRVGNTIYF. The CDR3 bases are TGTGCCAGCAGCTTAGACAGGGTTGGAAACACCATATATTTT.

The chain carries TRBV13 and TRBJ2-7, with 9 nucleotides matching TRBD1. In germline, CDR1 is PRHDT, CDR2 FYEKMQ (reference sequence). This CDR3 contains 17 residues. The trim removed 1 base at V and 4 bases at J, leaving 11 bases unmatched. The CDR3 is CASSLAPATGGTYEQYF. The CDR3 coding sequence is TGTGCCAGCAGCTTAGCCCCCGCTACAGGGGGCACTTACGAGCAGTACTTC.

The DNA for the CDR3 is TGTGCCAGCAGTTTGTGGGCCCAGGGGATGGACGAGCAGTACTTC. Encoded protein: CASSLWAQGMDEQYF. The chain uses TRBV28 and TRBJ2-7; weak D call: TRBD1 (6 bases). The V end lost 3 bases, the J end lost 5 bases, and 17 bases lay between the germline ends. Germline CDR1 reads MDHEN; CDR2 reads SYDVKM. The CDR3 length is 15 residues.

The chain links TRBV6-6 to TRBJ2-7; D is uncertain. The CDR3 is 12 residues long. V was cut by 10 bases and J by 2 bases, with 12 bases left in between. CDR1 MNHNY and CDR2 SVGAGI come from the germline V gene (reference sequence). CDR3 region: CATAGSTYEQYF. The CDR3 coding sequence is TGTGCCACCGCCGGGTCAACCTACGAGCAGTACTTC.

The chain couples TRBV28 to TRBJ2-1; TRBD1 matches at 7 bases. Germline V gene data show CDR1 as MDHEN and CDR2 as SYDVKM. J lost 5 bases, V lost 3 bases, and 10 bases had no gene match. The CDR3 spans 16 residues. CDR3 DNA sequence: TGTGCCAGCAGTTTGAGCTCAGGGACAGCCGACAATGAGCAGTTCTTC. The encoded protein is CASSLSSGTADNEQFF.

The gene calls are TRBV2 and TRBJ2-7, with TRBD2 as a possible D gene (6 bases). The CDR3 loop spans 14 amino acids. The V gene's germline CDR1 is SNHLY and CDR2 FYNNEI. V was trimmed by 7 bases and J by 6 bases, leaving 19 bases between them. CDR3 loop: CASMADWGDGEQYF. The CDR3 nucleotides read TGTGCCAGCATGGCGGACTGGGGGGATGGCGAGCAGTACTTC. Based on the CDR3 plus reference TRBV2 and TRBJ2-7, the full variable domain is EPEVTQTPSHQVTQMGQEVILRCVPISNHLYFYWYRQILGQKVEFLVSFYNNEISEKSEIFDDQFSVERPDGSNFTLKIRSTKLEDSAMYFCASMADWGDGEQYFGPGTRLTVT.

CDR3 sequence reads: CTSSQDGQDLGGELFF. CDR3 coding DNA: TGCACCAGCAGCCAAGATGGACAGGACTTAGGCGGGGAGCTGTTTTTT. The chain uses TRBV1 and TRBJ2-2; the DNA was not used to check the table's D call, TRBD1. TRBV1 is noted as a pseudogene. The CDR3 extends over 16 amino acids.